This TCR beta chain emerged from a study of response to subunit inactivated influenza vaccine. This clonotype was found a few times. Its antigen is not known. After removal of 3 bases from V and 5 bases from J, the junction contained 14 bases not matched to a gene. The CDR3 covers 18 residues. Germline V gene data show CDR1 as MDHEN and CDR2 as SYDVKM. Study-level results: The authors proposed limited new T cell recruitment per seasonal influenza vaccination.

TCRdb ran MiXCR on the RT-PCR reads and lists one entry per CDR3 protein. Of a few hundred thousand distinct CDR3 sequences listed, 14% are singletons. V is TRBV28 and J is TRBJ1-5; 9 nucleotides match TRBD1. The clonotype was recovered from a man aged 45-60 years who received an inactivated influenza vaccine. This specimen consisted of PBMCs from blood, obtained 11 to 12 days after vaccination. CDR3 protein: CASSFLWVTRDRDQPQHF. DNA of the CDR3: TGTGCCAGCAGTTTTCTGTGGGTGACCCGGGACAGGGATCAGCCCCAGCATTTT. Full variable domain (missing parts from reference TRBV28 and TRBJ1-5): DVKVTQSSRYLVKRTGEKVFLECVQDMDHENMFWYRQDPGLGLRLIYFSYDVKMKEKGDIPEGYSVSREKKERFSLILESASTNQTSMYLCASSFLWVTRDRDQPQHFGDGTRLSIL.